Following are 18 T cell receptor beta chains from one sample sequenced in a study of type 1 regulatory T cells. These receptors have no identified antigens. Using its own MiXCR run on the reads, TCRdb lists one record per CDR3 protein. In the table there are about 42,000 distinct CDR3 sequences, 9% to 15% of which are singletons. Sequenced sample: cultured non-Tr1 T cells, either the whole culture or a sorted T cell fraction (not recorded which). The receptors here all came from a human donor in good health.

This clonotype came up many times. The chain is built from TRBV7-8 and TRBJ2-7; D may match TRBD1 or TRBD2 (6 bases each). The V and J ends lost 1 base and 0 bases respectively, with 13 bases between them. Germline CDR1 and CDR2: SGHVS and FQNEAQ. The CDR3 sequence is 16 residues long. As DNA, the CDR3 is TGTGCCAGCAGCTTAGGTCCGGGGGCAAACTCCTACGAGCAGTACTTC. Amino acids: CASSLGPGANSYEQYF.

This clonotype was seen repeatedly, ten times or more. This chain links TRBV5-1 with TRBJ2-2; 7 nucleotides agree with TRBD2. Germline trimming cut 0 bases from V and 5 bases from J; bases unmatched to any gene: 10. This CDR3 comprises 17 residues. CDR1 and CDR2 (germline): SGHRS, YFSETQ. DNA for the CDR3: TGCGCCAGCAGCTTGGCCCCGGCGGGAGCGGCGACCGGGGAGCTGTTTTTT. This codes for CASSLAPAGAATGELFF.

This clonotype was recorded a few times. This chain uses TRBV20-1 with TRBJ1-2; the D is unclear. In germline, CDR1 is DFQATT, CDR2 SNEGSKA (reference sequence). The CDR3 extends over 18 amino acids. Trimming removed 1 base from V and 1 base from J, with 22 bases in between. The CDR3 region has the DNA TGCAGTGCTAGAGCCAACCAAGGGCAGCCGAAGTTTAACTATGGCTACACCTTC. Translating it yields CSARANQGQPKFNYGYTF.

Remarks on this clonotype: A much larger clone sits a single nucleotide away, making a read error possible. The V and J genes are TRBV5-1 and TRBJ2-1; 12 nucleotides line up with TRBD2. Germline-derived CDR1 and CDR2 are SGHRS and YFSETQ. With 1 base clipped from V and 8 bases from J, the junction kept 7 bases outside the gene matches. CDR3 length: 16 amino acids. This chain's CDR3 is CASSLPLAGGPDEQFF. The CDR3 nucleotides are TGCGCCAGCAGCTTGCCCCTAGCGGGAGGGCCGGATGAGCAGTTCTTC. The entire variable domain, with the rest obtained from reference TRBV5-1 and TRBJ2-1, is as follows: KAGVTQTPRYLIKTRGQQVTLSCSPISGHRSVSWYQQTPGQGLQFLFEYFSETQRNKGNFPGRFSGRQFSNSRSEMNVSTLELGDSALYLCASSLPLAGGPDEQFFGPGTRLTVL.

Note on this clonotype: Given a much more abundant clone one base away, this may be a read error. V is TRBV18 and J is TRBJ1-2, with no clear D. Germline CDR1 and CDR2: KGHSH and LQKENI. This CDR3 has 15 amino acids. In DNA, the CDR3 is TGTGCCGGCTCACCAGCACAGAACCCTAACTATGGCTACACCTTC. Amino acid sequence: CAGSPAQNPNYGYTF.

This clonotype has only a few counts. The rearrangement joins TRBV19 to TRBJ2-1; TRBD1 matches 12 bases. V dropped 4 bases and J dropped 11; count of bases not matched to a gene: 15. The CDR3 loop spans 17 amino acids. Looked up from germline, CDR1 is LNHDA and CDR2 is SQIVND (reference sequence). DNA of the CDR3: TGTGCCAGTAGTAACCTACCGCCGGGACAGGGGGCCATTCAGCAGTTCTTC. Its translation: CASSNLPPGQGAIQQFF.

The CDR3, as DNA: TGTGCCAGCAGCCCCACTATAAGTCCCAAAAACATTCAGTACTTC. Its protein is CASSPTISPKNIQYF. The V call is TRBV5-6, the J call TRBJ2-4; D is undetermined. V was cut by 4 bases and J by 2 bases, with 13 bases left in between. The CDR3 extends over 15 amino acids. Germline V gene lookup returns CDR1 SGHDT and CDR2 YYEEEE.

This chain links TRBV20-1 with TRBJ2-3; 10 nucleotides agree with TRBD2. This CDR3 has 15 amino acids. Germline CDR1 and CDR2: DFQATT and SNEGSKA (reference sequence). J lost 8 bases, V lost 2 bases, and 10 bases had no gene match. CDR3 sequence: CSARLAGVGLGTQYF. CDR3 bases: TGCAGTGCTAGACTAGCGGGAGTTGGGTTGGGTACGCAGTATTTT.

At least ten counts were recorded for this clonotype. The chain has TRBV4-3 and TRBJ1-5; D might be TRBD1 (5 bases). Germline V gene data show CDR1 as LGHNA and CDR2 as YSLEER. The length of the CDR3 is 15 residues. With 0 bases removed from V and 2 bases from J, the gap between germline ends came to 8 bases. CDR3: CASSQDQGGNQPQHF. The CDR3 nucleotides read TGCGCCAGCAGCCAAGATCAGGGTGGCAATCAGCCCCAGCATTTT.

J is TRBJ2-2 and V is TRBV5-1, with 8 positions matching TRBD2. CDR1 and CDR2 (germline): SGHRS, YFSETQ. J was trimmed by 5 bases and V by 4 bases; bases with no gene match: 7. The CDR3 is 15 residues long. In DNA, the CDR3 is TGCGCCAGCAGCCCCGGGACTAGTAAGACCGGGGAGCTGTTTTTT. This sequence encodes CASSPGTSKTGELFF. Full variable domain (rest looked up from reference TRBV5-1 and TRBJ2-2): KAGVTQTPRYLIKTRGQQVTLSCSPISGHRSVSWYQQTPGQGLQFLFEYFSETQRNKGNFPGRFSGRQFSNSRSEMNVSTLELGDSALYLCASSPGTSKTGELFFGEGSRLTVL.

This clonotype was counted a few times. In nucleotides, the CDR3 is TGCGCCAGCAGCCGCCGGACAGGGGTCGTTTCCTACGAGCAGTACTTC. It is translated as CASSRRTGVVSYEQYF. The V and J genes are TRBV5-1 and TRBJ2-7; 9 bases are a match to TRBD1. The V segment lost 4 bases and the J segment 1 base; nucleotides outside the gene matches: 9. There are 16 residues in the CDR3. In germline, CDR1 is SGHRS, CDR2 YFSETQ.

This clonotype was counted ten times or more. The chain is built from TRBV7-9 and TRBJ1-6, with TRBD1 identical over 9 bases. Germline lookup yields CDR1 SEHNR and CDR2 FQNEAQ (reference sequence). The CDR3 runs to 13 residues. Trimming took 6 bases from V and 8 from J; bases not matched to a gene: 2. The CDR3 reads CASSRDRDSPLHF. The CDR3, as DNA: TGTGCCAGCAGTCGGGACAGGGATTCACCCCTCCACTTT.

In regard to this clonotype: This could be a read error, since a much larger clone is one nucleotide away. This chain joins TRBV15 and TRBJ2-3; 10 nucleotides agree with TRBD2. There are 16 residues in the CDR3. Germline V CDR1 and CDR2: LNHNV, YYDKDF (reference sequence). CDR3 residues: CTTSRSSGGYTDTQYF. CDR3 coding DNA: TGTACCACCAGCAGATCTAGCGGGGGCTACACAGATACGCAGTATTTT.

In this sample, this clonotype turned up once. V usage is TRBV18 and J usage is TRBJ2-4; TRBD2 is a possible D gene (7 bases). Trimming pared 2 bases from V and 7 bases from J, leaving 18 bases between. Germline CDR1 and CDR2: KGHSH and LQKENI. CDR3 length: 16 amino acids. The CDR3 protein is CASSPYWGGLDNIQYF. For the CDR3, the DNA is TGTGCCAGCTCACCATACTGGGGGGGGCTCGATAACATTCAGTACTTC.

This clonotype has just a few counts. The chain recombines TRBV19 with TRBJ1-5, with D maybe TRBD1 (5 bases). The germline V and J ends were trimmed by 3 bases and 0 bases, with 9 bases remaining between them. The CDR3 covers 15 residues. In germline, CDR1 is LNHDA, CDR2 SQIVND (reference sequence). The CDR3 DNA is TGTGCCAGTAGTATGGTGAGGGGTAGCAATCAGCCCCAGCATTTT. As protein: CASSMVRGSNQPQHF.

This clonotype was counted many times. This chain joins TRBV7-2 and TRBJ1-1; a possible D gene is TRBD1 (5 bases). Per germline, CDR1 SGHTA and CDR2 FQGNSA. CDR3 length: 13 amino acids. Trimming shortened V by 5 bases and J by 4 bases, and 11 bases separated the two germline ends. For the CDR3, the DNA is TGTGCCAGCAGCCGCAGGGAGGGCACTGAAGCTTTCTTT. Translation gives CASSRREGTEAFF.

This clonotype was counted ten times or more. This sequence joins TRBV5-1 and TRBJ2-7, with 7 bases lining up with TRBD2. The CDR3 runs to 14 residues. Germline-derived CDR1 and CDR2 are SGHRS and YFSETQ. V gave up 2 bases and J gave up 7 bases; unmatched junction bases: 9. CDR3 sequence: CASSLPAGFEEQYF. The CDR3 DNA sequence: TGCGCCAGCAGCTTACCAGCGGGATTCGAAGAGCAGTACTTC.

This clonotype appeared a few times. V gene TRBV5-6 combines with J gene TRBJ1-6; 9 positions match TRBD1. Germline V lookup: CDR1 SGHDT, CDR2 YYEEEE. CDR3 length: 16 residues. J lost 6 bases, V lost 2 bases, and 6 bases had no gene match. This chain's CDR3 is CASSFMDRGSNSPLHF. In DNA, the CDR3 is TGTGCCAGCAGCTTTATGGACAGGGGAAGTAATTCACCCCTCCACTTT.